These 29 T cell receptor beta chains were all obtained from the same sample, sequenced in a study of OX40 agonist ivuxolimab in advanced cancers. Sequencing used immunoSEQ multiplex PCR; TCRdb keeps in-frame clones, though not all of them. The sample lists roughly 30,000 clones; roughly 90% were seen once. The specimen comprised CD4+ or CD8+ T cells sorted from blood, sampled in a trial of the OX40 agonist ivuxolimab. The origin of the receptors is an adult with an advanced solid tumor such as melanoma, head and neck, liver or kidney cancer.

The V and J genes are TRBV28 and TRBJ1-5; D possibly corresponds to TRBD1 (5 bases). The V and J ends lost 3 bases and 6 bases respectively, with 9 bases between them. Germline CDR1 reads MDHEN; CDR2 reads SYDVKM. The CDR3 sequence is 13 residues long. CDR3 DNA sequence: TGTGCCAGCAGTTTTGAGGGGATTCAGCCCCAGCATTTT. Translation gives CASSFEGIQPQHF. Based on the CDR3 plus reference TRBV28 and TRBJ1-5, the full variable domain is DVKVTQSSRYLVKRTGEKVFLECVQDMDHENMFWYRQDPGLGLRLIYFSYDVKMKEKGDIPEGYSVSREKKERFSLILESASTNQTSMYLCASSFEGIQPQHFGDGTRLSIL.

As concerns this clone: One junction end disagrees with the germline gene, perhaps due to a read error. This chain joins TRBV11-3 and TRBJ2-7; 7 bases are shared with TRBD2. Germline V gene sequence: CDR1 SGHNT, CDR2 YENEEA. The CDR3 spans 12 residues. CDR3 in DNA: TGTGCCGGCAGCTTGGGAGGGGTCGAGCAGTACTTC. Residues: CAGSLGGVEQYF.

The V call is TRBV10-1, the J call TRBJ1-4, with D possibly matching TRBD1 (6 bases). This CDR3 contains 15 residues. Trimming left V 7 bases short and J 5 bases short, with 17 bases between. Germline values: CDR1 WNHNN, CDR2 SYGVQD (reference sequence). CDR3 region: CASTSAGGENEKLFF. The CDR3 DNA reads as TGCGCCAGCACCTCGGCGGGGGGCGAAAATGAAAAACTGTTTTTT.

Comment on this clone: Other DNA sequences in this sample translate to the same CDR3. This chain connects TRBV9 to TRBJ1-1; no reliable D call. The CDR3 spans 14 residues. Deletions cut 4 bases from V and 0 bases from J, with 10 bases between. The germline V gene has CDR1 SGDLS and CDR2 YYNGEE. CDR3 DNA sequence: TGTGCCAGCAGCCCATCCGCCTTGAACACTGAAGCTTTCTTT. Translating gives CASSPSALNTEAFF.

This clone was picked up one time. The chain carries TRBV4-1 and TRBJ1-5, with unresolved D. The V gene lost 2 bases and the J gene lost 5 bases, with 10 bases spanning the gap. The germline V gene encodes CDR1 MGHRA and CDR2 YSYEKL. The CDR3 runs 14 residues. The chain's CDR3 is CASSQTNSYQPQHF. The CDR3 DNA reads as TGCGCCAGCAGCCAAACAAACAGTTATCAGCCCCAGCATTTT.

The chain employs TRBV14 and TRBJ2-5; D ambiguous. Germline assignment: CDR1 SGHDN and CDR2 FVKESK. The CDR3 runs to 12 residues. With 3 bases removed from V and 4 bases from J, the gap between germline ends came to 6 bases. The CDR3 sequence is CASSHWGETQYF. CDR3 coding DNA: TGTGCCAGCAGCCACTGGGGAGAGACCCAGTACTTC.

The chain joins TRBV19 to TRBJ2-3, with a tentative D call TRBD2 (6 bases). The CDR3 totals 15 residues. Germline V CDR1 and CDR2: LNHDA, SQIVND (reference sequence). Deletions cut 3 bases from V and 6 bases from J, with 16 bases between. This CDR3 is CASSMSGGIGDTQYF. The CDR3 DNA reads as TGTGCCAGTAGTATGAGTGGGGGGATCGGGGATACGCAGTATTTT.

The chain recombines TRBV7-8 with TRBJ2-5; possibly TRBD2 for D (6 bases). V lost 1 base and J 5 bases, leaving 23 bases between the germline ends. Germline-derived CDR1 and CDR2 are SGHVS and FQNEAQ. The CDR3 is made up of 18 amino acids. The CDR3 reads CASSLEALAHTLKETQYF. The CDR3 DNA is TGTGCCAGCAGCTTAGAGGCTCTAGCGCACACCTTAAAGGAGACCCAGTACTTC.

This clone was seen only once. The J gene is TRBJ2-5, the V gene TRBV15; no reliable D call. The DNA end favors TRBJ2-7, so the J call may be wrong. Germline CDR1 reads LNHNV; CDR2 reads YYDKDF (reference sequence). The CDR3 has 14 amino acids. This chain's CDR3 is CATSRDRTAREQYF. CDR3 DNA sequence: TGTGCCACCAGCAGGGACCGAACAGCCCGCGAGCAGTACTTC.

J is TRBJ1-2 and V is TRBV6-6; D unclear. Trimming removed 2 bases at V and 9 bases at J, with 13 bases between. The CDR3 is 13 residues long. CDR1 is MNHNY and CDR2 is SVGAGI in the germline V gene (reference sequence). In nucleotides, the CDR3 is TGTGCCAGCAGTTACGAGACCGGCGCGAGCTACACCTTC. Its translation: CASSYETGASYTF.

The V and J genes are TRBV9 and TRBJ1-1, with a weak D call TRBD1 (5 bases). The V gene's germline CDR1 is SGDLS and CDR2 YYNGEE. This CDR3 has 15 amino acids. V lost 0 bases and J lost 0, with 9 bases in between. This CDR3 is CASSVDAGLNTEAFF. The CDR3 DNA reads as TGTGCCAGCAGCGTAGATGCAGGGTTGAACACTGAAGCTTTCTTT.

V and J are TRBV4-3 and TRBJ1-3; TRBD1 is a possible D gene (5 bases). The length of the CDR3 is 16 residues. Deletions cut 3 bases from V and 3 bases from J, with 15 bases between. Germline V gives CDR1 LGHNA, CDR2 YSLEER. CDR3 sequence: CASSQDSGSGGNTIYF. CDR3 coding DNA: TGCGCCAGCAGCCAGGACTCAGGGAGCGGTGGAAACACCATATATTTT.

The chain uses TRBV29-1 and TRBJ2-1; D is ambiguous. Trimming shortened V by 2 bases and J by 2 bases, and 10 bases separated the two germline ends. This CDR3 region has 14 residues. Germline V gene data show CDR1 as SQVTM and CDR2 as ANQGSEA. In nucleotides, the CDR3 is TGCAGCGTTGAACGGCAGGAAGCCTACAATGAGCAGTTCTTC. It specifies CSVERQEAYNEQFF.

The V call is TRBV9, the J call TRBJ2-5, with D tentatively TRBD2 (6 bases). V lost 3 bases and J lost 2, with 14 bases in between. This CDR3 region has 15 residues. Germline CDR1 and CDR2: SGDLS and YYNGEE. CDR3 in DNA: TGTGCCAGCAGCGATACGGGGACTCTTCAAGAGACCCAGTACTTC. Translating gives CASSDTGTLQETQYF. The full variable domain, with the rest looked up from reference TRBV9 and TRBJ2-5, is DSGVTQTPKHLITATGQRVTLRCSPRSGDLSVYWYQQSLDQGLQFLIQYYNGEERAKGNILERFSAQQFPDLHSELNLSSLELGDSALYFCASSDTGTLQETQYFGPGTRLLVL.

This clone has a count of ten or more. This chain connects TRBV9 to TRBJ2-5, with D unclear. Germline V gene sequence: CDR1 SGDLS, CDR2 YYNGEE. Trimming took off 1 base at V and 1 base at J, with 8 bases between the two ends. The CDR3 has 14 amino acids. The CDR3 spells CASSVSRVQETQYF. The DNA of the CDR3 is TGTGCCAGCAGCGTAAGTAGAGTCCAAGAGACCCAGTACTTC.

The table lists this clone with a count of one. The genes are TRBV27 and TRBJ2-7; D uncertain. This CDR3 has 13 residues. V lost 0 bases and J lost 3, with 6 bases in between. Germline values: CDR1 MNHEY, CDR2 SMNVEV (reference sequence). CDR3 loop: CASSLSSDYEQYF. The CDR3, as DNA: TGTGCCAGCAGTTTATCCAGCGACTACGAGCAGTACTTC.

The CDR3 protein is CASSFVVLIGGVGDNEQFF. The CDR3 DNA follows: TGTGCCAGCAGCTTTGTCGTTCTAATAGGGGGGGTTGGAGACAATGAGCAGTTCTTC. This chain connects TRBV7-9 to TRBJ2-1; perhaps TRBD2 as D (7 bases). CDR3 size: 19 residues. The germline gives CDR1 SEHNR, CDR2 FQNEAQ (reference sequence). Trimming removed 3 bases at V and 5 bases at J, with 26 bases between.

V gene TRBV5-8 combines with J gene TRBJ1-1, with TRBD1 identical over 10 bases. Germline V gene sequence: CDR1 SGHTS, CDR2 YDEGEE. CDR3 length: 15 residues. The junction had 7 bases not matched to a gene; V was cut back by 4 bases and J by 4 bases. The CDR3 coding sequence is TGTGCCAGCAGCCACATAAGGACAGGGGGCACTGAAGCTTTCTTT. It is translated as CASSHIRTGGTEAFF.

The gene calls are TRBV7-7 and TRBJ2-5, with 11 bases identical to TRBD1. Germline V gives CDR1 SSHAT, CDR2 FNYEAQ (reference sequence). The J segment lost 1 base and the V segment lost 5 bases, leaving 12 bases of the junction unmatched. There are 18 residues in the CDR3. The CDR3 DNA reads TGTGCCAGCAGCCCCCGGACAGGGGGCAAAATCACCCAAGAGACCCAGTACTTC. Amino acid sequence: CASSPRTGGKITQETQYF.

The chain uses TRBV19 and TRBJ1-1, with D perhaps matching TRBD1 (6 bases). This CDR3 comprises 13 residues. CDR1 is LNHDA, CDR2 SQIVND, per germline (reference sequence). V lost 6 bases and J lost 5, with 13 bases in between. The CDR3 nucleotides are TGTGCCAGTAGCGAGAGCAGGGGAACTGAAGCTTTCTTT. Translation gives CASSESRGTEAFF.

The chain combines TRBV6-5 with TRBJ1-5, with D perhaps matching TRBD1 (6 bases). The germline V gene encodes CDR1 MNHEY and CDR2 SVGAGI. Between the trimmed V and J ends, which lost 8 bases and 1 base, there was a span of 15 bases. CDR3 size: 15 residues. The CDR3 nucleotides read TGTGCCAGCTGGAAGGGGGGTTGGAGCAATCAGCCCCAGCATTTT. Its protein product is CASWKGGWSNQPQHF.

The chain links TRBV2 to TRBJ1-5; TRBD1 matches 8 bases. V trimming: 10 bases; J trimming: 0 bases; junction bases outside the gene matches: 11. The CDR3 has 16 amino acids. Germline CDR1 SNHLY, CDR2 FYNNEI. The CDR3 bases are TGTGCCATCCAGGACAGGGACCAGTCTAGCAATCAGCCCCAGCATTTT. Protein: CAIQDRDQSSNQPQHF.

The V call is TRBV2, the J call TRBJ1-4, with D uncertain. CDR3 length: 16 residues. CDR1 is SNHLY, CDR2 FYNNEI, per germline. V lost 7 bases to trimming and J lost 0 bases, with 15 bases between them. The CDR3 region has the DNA TGTGCCAGCATTTGGGAGGGAGGGTCAACTAATGAAAAACTGTTTTTT. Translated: CASIWEGGSTNEKLFF.

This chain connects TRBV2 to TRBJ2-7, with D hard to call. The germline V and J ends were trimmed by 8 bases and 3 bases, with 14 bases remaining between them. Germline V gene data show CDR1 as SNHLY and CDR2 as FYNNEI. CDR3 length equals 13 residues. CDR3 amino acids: CASSPGPLYEQYF. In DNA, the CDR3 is TGTGCCAGCTCCCCTGGCCCTCTCTACGAGCAGTACTTC.

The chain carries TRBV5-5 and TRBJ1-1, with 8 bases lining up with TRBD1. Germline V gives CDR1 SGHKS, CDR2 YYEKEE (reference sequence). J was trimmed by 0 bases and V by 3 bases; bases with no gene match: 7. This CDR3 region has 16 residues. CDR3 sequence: CASSYTGTGVNTEAFF. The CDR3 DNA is TGTGCCAGCAGCTATACCGGGACAGGAGTGAACACTGAAGCTTTCTTT. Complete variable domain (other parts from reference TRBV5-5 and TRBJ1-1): DAGVTQSPTHLIKTRGQQVTLRCSPISGHKSVSWYQQVLGQGPQFIFQYYEKEERGRGNFPDRFSARQFPNYSSELNVNALLLGDSALYLCASSYTGTGVNTEAFFGQGTRLTVV.

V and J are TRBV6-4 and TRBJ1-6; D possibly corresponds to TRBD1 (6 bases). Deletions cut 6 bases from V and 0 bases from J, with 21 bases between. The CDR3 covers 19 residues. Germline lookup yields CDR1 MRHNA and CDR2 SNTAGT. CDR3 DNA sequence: TGTGCCAGCAGCGAATACAGGGTACTCCTGAGCTCCTATAATTCACCCCTCCACTTT. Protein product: CASSEYRVLLSSYNSPLHF.

The CDR3 loop is CASSFQRAGSTYEQYF. For the CDR3, the DNA is TGTGCCAGCAGCTTTCAGCGGGCAGGGTCCACCTACGAGCAGTACTTC. This chain joins TRBV11-2 and TRBJ2-5; possible D gene TRBD2, 6 bases. The J call is uncertain, as TRBJ2-7 better fits the DNA end. This CDR3 spans 16 amino acids. The germline CDR1 and CDR2 sequences are SGHAT and FQNNGV.

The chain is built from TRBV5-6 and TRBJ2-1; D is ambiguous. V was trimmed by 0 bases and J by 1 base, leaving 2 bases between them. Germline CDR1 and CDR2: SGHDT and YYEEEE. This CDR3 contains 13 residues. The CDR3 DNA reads TGTGCCAGCAGCTTGGGGTCCTACAATGAGCAGTTCTTC. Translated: CASSLGSYNEQFF.

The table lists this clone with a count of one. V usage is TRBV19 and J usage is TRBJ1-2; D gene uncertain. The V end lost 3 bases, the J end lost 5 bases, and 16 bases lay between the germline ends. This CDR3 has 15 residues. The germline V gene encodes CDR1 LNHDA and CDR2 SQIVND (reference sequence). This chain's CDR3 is CASSISPYGVYGYTF. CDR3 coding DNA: TGTGCCAGTAGTATTTCCCCGTATGGGGTTTATGGCTACACCTTC.